The 14 T cell receptor beta chains reported below all come from one sample, sequenced in a study of T cell repertoires in cytomegalovirus infection. One entry per CDR3 protein results from TCRdb running MiXCR on the reads. The sample lists 680,000 or so distinct CDR3 sequences, approximately 34% occurring once. Sequenced sample: PBMCs. The receptors were sampled from a human donor in good health (CMV status not recorded). Some clones in this sample may be carry-over from other donors' samples.

There are many counts of this clonotype. The chain couples TRBV7-2 to TRBJ1-2, with D maybe TRBD1 (5 bases). In germline, CDR1 is SGHTA, CDR2 FQGNSA. The CDR3 extends over 15 amino acids. V was pared by 1 base and J by 3 bases, with 12 bases between. The CDR3 is CASSLVNRHDYGYTF. The CDR3 nucleotides read TGTGCCAGCAGCTTAGTAAACAGGCACGACTATGGCTACACCTTC. Together with reference TRBV7-2 and TRBJ1-2, the CDR3 gives the full variable domain: GAGVSQSPSNKVTEKGKDVELRCDPISGHTALYWYRQSLGQGLEFLIYFQGNSAPDKSGLPSDRFSAERTGGSVSTLTIQRTQQEDSAVYLCASSLVNRHDYGYTFGSGTRLTVV.

In DNA, the CDR3 is TGCGCCAGCAGCGATGGGACAGACATAGGGGAGACCCAGTACTTC. Protein sequence: CASSDGTDIGETQYF. The chain is built from TRBV5-1 and TRBJ2-5; 7 bases match TRBD1. There are 15 residues in the CDR3. V lost 4 bases to trimming and J lost 5 bases; unmatched junction nucleotides: 11. CDR1 and CDR2 from the germline V gene are SGHRS and YFSETQ. Full variable domain (remainder filled in from reference TRBV5-1 and TRBJ2-5): KAGVTQTPRYLIKTRGQQVTLSCSPISGHRSVSWYQQTPGQGLQFLFEYFSETQRNKGNFPGRFSGRQFSNSRSEMNVSTLELGDSALYLCASSDGTDIGETQYFGPGTRLLVL.

In its sample, this clonotype was seen a few times. This chain connects TRBV4-1 to TRBJ1-1; D ambiguous. The germline V gene encodes CDR1 MGHRA and CDR2 YSYEKL. The CDR3 is made up of 15 amino acids. Deletions cut 0 bases from V and 2 bases from J, with 10 bases between. The CDR3 sequence: CASSQETAFNTEAFF. CDR3 nucleotides: TGCGCCAGCAGCCAAGAAACAGCCTTTAACACTGAAGCTTTCTTT.

This chain joins TRBV7-2 and TRBJ1-5, with a possible D match to TRBD1 (5 bases). Trimming pared 4 bases from V and 4 bases from J, leaving 14 bases between. Germline V gene data show CDR1 as SGHTA and CDR2 as FQGNSA. This CDR3 region has 15 residues. The CDR3 DNA reads TGTGCCAGCAGCTCCCTAGGGACCGGTAATCAGCCCCAGCATTTT. Protein product: CASSSLGTGNQPQHF.

This clonotype was counted a single time. The chain links TRBV29-1 to TRBJ1-2; D gene unclear. Germline values: CDR1 SQVTM, CDR2 ANQGSEA. CDR3 length equals 12 residues. Trimming took off 2 bases at V and 5 bases at J, with 9 bases between the two ends. CDR3 bases: TGCAGCGTTGAATTTAATCGGTATGGCTACACCTTC. It codes for CSVEFNRYGYTF. Looking up the rest from reference TRBV29-1 and TRBJ1-2 gives the full variable domain: SAVISQKPSRDICQRGTSLTIQCQVDSQVTMMFWYRQQPGQSLTLIATANQGSEATYESGFVIDKFPISRPNLTFSTLTVSNMSPEDSSIYLCSVEFNRYGYTFGSGTRLTVV.

This chain links TRBV11-2 with TRBJ2-3; 8 bases map to TRBD2. J gave up 4 bases and V 1 base, and 7 bases lay outside the gene matches. The CDR3 runs to 16 residues. In germline, CDR1 is SGHAT, CDR2 FQNNGV. The CDR3 is CASSLVSGGASDTQYF. For the CDR3, the DNA is TGTGCCAGCAGCTTAGTCTCCGGGGGGGCTTCAGATACGCAGTATTTT.

The chain joins TRBV5-6 to TRBJ2-7; D unclear. Germline V CDR1 and CDR2: SGHDT, YYEEEE. The CDR3 covers 14 residues. The V end lost 1 base, the J end lost 5 bases, and 13 bases lay between the germline ends. This chain's CDR3 is CASSLLGTNHEQYF. For the CDR3, the DNA is TGTGCCAGCAGCTTGCTAGGCACGAACCACGAGCAGTACTTC.

The chain links TRBV7-9 to TRBJ2-6; D is unresolved. The V end was cut by 6 bases, the J end by 2 bases, with 11 bases between. The CDR3 length is 15 residues. The V gene's germline CDR1 is SEHNR and CDR2 FQNEAQ (reference sequence). The CDR3 loop reads CASRALFTGANVLTF. CDR3 in DNA: TGTGCCAGCAGGGCATTGTTCACTGGGGCCAACGTCCTGACTTTC.

This clonotype was counted a single time. The junction does not match germline at one end; this may be a read error. This chain links TRBV7-8 with TRBJ2-3, with D tentatively TRBD2 (6 bases). The CDR3 spans 16 residues. Germline CDR1 and CDR2: SGHVS and FQNEAQ. The CDR3 region is CASSLIGGAFTDTQSF. The CDR3 DNA sequence: TGTGCCAGCAGCTTAATCGGCGGGGCGTTCACCGATACGCAGTCTTTT.

The chain couples TRBV15 to TRBJ1-3; D not certain. Germline-derived CDR1 and CDR2 are LNHNV and YYDKDF (reference sequence). CDR3 size: 14 residues. V dropped 0 bases and J dropped 2 bases, with 5 bases sitting between them. The CDR3 loop reads CATSRDHPGNTIYF. CDR3 sequence (DNA): TGTGCCACCAGCAGAGATCACCCTGGAAACACCATATATTTT.

The chain uses TRBV14 and TRBJ1-1, with D tentatively TRBD1 (5 bases). Per the germline V gene, CDR1 is SGHDN and CDR2 is FVKESK. V gave up 1 base and J gave up 7 bases, with 13 bases separating them. This CDR3 is 14 amino acids long. The CDR3 DNA is TGTGCCAGCAGCCAAGGAGTAGGGGCTATTGAAGCTTTCTTT. This encodes CASSQGVGAIEAFF.

This clonotype was seen a few times. The chain carries TRBV19 and TRBJ1-1; D remains ambiguous. In germline, CDR1 is LNHDA, CDR2 SQIVND (reference sequence). Trimming pared 7 bases from V and 2 bases from J, leaving 14 bases between. CDR3 length: 14 amino acids. The CDR3 DNA sequence: TGTGCCAGTACTTTTGGCAACCTAAACACTGAAGCTTTCTTT. Translating gives CASTFGNLNTEAFF. The full variable domain, rest sourced from reference TRBV19 and TRBJ1-1, is DGGITQSPKYLFRKEGQNVTLSCEQNLNHDAMYWYRQDPGQGLRLIYYSQIVNDFQKGDIAEGYSVSREKKESFPLTVTSAQKNPTAFYLCASTFGNLNTEAFFGQGTRLTVV.

J is TRBJ1-5 and V is TRBV19; the D gene is possibly TRBD1 (5 bases). CDR3 length: 13 amino acids. The V end lost 10 bases, the J end lost 10 bases, and 20 bases lay between the germline ends. Germline lookup yields CDR1 LNHDA and CDR2 SQIVND (reference sequence). CDR3 sequence: CATGGVGWHPQHF. The DNA of the CDR3 is TGTGCCACCGGGGGGGTTGGATGGCATCCCCAGCATTTT.

The chain joins TRBV5-6 to TRBJ1-2, with D maybe TRBD1 (5 bases). CDR1 and CDR2 (germline): SGHDT, YYEEEE. Trimming shortened V by 5 bases and J by 7 bases, and 15 bases separated the two germline ends. The CDR3 has 13 amino acids. In DNA, the CDR3 is TGTGCCAGCAGGGAGGGGCATTCGGGTGGCTACACCTTC. Translating it yields CASREGHSGGYTF.